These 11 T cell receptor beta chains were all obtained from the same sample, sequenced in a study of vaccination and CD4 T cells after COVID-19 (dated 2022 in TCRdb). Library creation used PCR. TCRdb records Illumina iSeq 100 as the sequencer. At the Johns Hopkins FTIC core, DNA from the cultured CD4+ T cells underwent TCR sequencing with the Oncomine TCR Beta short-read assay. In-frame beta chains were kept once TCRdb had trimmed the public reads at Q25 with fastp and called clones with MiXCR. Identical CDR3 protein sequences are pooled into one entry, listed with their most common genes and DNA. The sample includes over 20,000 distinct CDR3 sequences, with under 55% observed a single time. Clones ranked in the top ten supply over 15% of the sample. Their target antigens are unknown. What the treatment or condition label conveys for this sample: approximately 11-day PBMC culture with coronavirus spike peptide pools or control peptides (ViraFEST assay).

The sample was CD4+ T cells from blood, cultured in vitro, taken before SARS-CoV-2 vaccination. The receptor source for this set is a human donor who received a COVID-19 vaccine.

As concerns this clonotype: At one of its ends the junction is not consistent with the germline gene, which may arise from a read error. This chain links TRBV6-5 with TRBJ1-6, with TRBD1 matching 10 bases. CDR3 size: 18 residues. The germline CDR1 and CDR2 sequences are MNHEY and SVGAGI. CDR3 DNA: TGTGCCAGTAGTTACATGGGACAGGGGAGGTCCTATAATTCACCCCTCCACTTT. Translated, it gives CASSYMGQGRSYNSPLHF.

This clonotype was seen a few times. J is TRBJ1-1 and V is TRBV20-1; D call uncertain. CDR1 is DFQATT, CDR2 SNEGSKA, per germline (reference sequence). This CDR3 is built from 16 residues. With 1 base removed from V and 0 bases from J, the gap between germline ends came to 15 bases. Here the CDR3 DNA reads TGCAGTGCTAGAGGAGGTCAGGCGGGGATGAACACTGAAGCTTTCTTT. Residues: CSARGGQAGMNTEAFF.

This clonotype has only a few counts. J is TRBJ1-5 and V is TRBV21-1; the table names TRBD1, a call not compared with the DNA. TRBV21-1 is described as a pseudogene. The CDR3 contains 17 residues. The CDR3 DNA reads TGTGCCAGCAGCAAATTTTTAAAGGTCAGGGGCAATCAGCCCCAGCATTTT. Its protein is CASSKFLKVRGNQPQHF.

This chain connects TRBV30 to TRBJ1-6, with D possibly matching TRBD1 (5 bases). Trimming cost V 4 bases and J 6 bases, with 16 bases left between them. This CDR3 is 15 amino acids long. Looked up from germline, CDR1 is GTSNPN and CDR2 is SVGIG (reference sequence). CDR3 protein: CAWTEHRRINSPLHF. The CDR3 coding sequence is TGTGCCTGGACCGAACACAGGCGGATTAATTCACCCCTCCACTTT.

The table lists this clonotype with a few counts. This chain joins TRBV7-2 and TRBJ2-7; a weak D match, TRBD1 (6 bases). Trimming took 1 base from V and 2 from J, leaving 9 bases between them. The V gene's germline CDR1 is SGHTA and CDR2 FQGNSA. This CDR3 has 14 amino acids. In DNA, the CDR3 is TGTGCCAGCAGCTTAGTGGGGGCAGCCTACGAGCAGTACTTC. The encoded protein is CASSLVGAAYEQYF.

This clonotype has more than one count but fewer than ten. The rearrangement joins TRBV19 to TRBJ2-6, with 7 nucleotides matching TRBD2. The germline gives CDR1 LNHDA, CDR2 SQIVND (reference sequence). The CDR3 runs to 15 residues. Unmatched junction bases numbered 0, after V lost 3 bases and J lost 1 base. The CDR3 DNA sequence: TGTGCCAGTAGTATGGGAGGGTCTGGGGCCAACGTCCTGACTTTC. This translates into CASSMGGSGANVLTF.

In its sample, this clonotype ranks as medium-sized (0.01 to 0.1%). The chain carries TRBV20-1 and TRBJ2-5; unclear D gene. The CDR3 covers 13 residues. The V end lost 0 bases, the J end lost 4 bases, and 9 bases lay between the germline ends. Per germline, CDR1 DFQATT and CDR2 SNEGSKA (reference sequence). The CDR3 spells CSARDANRETQYF. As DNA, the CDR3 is TGCAGTGCTAGAGATGCCAATCGAGAGACCCAGTACTTC.

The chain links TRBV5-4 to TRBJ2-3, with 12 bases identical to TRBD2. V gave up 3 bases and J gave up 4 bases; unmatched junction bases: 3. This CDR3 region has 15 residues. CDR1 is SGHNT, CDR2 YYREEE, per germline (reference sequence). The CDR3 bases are TGTGCCAGCAGCTCCCTAGCGGGGGGGGCAGATACGCAGTATTTT. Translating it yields CASSSLAGGADTQYF.

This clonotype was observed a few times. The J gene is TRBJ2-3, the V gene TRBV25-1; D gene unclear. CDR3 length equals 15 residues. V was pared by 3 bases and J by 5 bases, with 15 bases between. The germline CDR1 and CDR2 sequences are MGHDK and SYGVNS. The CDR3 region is CASSDQALLGDTQYF. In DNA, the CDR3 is TGTGCCAGCAGTGATCAGGCCTTACTGGGAGATACGCAGTATTTT.

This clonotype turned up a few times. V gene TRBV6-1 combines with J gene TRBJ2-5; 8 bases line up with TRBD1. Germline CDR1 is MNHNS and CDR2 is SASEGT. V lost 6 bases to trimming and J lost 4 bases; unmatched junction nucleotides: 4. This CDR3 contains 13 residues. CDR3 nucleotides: TGTGCCAGCAGATGGACAGGGTCAGAGACCCAGTACTTC. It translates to CASRWTGSETQYF.

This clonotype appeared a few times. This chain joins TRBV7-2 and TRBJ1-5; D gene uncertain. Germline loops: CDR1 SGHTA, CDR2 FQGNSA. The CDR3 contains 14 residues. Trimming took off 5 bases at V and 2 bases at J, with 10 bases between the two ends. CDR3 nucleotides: TGTGCCAGCAGCCCCGAACGGGGCAATCAGCCCCAGCATTTT. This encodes CASSPERGNQPQHF.